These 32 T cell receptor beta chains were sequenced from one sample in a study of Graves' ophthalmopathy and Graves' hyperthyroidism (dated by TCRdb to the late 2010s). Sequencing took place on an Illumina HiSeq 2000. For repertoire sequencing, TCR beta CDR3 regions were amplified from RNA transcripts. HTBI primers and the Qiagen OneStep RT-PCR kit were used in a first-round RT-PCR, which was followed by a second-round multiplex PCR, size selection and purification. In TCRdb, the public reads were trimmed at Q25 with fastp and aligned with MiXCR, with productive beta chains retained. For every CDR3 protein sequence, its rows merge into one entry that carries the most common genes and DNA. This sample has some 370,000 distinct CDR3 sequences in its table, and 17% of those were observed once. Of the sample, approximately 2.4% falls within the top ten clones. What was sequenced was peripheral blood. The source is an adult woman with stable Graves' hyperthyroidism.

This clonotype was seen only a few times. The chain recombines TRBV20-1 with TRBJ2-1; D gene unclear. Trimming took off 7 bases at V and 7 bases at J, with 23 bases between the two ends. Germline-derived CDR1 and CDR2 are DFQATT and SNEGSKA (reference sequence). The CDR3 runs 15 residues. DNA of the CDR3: TGCAGTGTCCTAAATAGACTTCCCAGAGGTAATGAGCAGTTCTTC. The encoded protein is CSVLNRLPRGNEQFF.

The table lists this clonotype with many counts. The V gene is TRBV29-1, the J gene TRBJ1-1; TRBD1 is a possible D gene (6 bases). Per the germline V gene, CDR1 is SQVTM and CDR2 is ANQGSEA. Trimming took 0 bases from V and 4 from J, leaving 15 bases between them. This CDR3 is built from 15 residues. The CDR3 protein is CSVEDIRDIRTEAFF. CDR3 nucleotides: TGCAGCGTTGAAGATATTCGGGACATTCGCACTGAAGCTTTCTTT. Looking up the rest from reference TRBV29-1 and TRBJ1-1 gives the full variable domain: SAVISQKPSRDICQRGTSLTIQCQVDSQVTMMFWYRQQPGQSLTLIATANQGSEATYESGFVIDKFPISRPNLTFSTLTVSNMSPEDSSIYLCSVEDIRDIRTEAFFGQGTRLTVV.

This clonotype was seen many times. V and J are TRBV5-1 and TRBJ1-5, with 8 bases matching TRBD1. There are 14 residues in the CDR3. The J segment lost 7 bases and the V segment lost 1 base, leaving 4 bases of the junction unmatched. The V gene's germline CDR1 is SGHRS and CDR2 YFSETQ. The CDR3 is CASSLYTGGQPQHF. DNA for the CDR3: TGCGCCAGCAGCTTGTATACAGGGGGACAGCCCCAGCATTTT.

CDR3 sequence: CASSPPRLAGDEQYF. The CDR3, as DNA: TGTGCCAGCAGTCCCCCACGACTAGCGGGAGACGAGCAGTACTTC. The J gene is TRBJ2-7, the V gene TRBV6-1, with TRBD2 matching over 12 bases. V shed 5 bases, J shed 5 bases, and the junction held 7 bases outside the gene matches. Germline loops: CDR1 MNHNS, CDR2 SASEGT. The CDR3 totals 15 residues.

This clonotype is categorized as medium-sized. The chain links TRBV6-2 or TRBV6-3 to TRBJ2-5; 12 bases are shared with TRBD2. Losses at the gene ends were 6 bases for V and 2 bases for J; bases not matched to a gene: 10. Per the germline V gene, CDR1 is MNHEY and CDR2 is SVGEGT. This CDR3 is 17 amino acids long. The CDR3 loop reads CASRPKTSGSPQETQYF. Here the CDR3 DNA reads TGTGCCAGCAGGCCAAAGACTAGCGGGAGCCCTCAAGAGACCCAGTACTTC.

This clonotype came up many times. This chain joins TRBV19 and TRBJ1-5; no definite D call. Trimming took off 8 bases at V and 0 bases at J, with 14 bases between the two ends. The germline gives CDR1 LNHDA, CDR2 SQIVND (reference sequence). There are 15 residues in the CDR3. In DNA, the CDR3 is TGTGCCAGTGGGCCCAGTCTCCATAGCAATCAGCCCCAGCATTTT. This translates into CASGPSLHSNQPQHF.

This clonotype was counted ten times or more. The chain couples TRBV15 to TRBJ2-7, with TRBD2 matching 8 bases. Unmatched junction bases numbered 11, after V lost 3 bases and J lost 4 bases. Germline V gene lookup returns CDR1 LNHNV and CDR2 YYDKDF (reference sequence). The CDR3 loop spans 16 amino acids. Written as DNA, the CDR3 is TGTGCCACCAGCAGCGAACCGGGACTAGGGGGTTACGAGCAGTACTTC. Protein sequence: CATSSEPGLGGYEQYF.

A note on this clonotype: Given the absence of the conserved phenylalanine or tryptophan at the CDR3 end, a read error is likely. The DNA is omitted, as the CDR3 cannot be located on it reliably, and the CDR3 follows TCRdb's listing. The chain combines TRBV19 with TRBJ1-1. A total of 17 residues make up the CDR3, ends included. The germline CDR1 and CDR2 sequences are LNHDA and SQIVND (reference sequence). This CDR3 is CASSIADGKPLNTEACY.

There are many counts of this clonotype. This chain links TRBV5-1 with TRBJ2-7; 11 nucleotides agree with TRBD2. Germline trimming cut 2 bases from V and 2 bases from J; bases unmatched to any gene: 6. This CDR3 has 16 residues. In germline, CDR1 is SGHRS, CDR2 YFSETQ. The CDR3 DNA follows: TGCGCCAGCAGCTTCACCGCTAGCGGGGGGACCTACGAGCAGTACTTC. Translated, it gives CASSFTASGGTYEQYF.

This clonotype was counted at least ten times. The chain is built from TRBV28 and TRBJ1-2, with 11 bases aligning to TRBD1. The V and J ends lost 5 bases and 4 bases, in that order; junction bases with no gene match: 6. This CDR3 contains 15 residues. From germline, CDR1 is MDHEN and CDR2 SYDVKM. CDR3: CASSERTGGGYGYTF. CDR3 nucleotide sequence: TGTGCCAGCAGTGAACGGACAGGGGGCGGCTATGGCTACACCTTC.

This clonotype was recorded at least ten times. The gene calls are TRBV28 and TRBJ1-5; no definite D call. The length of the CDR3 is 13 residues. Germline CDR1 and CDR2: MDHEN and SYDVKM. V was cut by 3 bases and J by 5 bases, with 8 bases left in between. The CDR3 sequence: CASSFPTHQPQHF. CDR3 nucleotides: TGTGCCAGCAGTTTCCCCACCCATCAGCCCCAGCATTTT.

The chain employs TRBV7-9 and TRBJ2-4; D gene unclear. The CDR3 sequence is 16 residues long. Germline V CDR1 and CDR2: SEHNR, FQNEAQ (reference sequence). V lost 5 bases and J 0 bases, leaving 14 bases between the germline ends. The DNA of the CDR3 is TGTGCCAGCAGCGTCAGATCGCAGCTAGCCAAAAACATTCAGTACTTC. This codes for CASSVRSQLAKNIQYF. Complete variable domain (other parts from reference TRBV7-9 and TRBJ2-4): DTGVSQNPRHKITKRGQNVTFRCDPISEHNRLYWYRQTLGQGPEFLTYFQNEAQLEKSRLLSDRFSAERPKGSFSTLEIQRTEQGDSAMYLCASSVRSQLAKNIQYFGAGTRLSVL.

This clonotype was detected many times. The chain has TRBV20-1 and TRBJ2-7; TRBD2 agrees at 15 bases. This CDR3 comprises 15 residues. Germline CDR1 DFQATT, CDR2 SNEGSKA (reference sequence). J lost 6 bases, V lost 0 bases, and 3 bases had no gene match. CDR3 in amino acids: CSARDGLAGGGEQYF. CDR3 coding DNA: TGCAGTGCTAGAGATGGACTAGCGGGAGGGGGCGAGCAGTACTTC.

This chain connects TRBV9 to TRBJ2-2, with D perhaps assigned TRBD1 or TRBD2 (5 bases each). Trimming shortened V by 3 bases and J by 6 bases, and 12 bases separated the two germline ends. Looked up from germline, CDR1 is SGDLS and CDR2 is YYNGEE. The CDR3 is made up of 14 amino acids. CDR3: CASSAGPASGELFF. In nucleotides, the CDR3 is TGTGCCAGCAGCGCGGGACCGGCATCCGGGGAGCTGTTTTTT.

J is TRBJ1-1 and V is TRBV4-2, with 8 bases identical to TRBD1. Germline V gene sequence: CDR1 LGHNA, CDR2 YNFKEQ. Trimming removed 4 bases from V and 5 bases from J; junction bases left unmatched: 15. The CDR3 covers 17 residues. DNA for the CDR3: TGTGCCAGCAGCCCGCGGACAGGGAGTTTTTCGGGAACTGAAGCTTTCTTT. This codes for CASSPRTGSFSGTEAFF.

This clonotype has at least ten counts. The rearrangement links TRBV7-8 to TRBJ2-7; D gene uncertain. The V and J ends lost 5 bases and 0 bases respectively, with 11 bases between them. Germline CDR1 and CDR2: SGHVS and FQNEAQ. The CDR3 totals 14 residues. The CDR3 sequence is CASSDREISYEQYF. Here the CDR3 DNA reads TGTGCCAGCAGCGATCGAGAGATCTCCTACGAGCAGTACTTC. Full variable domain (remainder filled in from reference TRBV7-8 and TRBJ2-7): GAGVSQSPRYKVAKRGQDVALRCDPISGHVSLFWYQQALGQGPEFLTYFQNEAQLDKSGLPSDRFFAERPEGSVSTLKIQRTQQEDSAVYLCASSDREISYEQYFGPGTRLTVT.

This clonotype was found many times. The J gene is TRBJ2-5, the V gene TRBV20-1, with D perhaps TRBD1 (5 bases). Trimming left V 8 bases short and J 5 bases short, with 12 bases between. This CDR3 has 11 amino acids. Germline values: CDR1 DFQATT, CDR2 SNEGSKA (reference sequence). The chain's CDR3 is CSSGKAETQYF. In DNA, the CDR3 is TGCAGTTCAGGGAAAGCGGAGACCCAGTACTTC.

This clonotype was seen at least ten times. CDR3 in DNA: TGCAGCTTCTGCCAAACGACTAGCGGGAGGGCCTACGAGACCCAGTACTTC. Translation gives CSFCQTTSGRAYETQYF. The rearrangement links TRBV29-1 to TRBJ2-5, with 14 bases matching TRBD2. The trim removed 8 bases at V and 5 bases at J, leaving 16 bases unmatched. Germline V CDR1 and CDR2: SQVTM, ANQGSEA. The CDR3 has 17 residues.

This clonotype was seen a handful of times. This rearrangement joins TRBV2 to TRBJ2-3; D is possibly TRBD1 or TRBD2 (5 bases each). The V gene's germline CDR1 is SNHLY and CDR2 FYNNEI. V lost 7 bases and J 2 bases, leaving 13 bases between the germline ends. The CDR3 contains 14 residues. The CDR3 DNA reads TGTGCCAGCATGGACGGGGCCCTCACAGATACGCAGTATTTT. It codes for CASMDGALTDTQYF.

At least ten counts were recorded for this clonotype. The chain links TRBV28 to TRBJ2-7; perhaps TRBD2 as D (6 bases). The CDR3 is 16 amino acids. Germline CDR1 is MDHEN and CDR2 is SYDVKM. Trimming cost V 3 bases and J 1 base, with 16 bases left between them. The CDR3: CASSFLASGGSYEQYF. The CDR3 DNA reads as TGTGCCAGCAGTTTTCTAGCGTCTGGGGGGTCCTACGAGCAGTACTTC.

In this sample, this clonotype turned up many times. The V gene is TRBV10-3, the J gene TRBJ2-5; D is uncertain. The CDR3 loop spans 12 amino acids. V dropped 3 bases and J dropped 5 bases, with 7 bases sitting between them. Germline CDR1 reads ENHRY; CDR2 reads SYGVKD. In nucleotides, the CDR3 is TGTGCCATCAGTGAAATAAGGGAGACCCAGTACTTC. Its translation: CAISEIRETQYF.

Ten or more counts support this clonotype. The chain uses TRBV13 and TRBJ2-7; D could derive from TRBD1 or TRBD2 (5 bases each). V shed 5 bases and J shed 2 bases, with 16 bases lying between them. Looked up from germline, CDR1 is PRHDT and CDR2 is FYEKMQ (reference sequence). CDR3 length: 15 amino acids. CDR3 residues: CASSPYRDPAYEQYF. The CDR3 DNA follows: TGTGCCAGCAGCCCGTACCGGGACCCAGCCTACGAGCAGTACTTC.

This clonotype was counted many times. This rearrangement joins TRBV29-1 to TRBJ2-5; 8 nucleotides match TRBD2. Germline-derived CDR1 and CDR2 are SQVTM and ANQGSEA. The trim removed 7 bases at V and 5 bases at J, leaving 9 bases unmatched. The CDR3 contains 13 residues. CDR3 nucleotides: TGCAGCGCCGAAGGCGGGGGGCTGGAGACCCAGTACTTC. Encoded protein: CSAEGGGLETQYF.

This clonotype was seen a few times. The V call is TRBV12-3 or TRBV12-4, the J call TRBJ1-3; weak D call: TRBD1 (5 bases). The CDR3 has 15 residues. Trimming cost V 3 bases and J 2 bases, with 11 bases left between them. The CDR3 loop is CASSFWGLAGNTIYF. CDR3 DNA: TGTGCCAGCAGTTTTTGGGGGTTGGCTGGAAACACCATATATTTT.

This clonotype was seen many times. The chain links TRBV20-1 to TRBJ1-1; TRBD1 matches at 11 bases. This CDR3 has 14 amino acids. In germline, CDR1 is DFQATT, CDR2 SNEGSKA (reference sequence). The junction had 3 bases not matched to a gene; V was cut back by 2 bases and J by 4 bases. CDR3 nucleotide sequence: TGCAGTGCTAGACTTGGACAGGGGGCCACTGAAGCTTTCTTT. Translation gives CSARLGQGATEAFF.

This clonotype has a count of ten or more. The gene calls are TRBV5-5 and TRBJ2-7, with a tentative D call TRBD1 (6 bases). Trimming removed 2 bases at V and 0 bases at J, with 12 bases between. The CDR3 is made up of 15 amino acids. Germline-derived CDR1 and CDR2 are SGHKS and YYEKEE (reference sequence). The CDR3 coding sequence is TGTGCCAGCAGCTTAGTCTGGGGGCCCTCCTACGAGCAGTACTTC. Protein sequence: CASSLVWGPSYEQYF.

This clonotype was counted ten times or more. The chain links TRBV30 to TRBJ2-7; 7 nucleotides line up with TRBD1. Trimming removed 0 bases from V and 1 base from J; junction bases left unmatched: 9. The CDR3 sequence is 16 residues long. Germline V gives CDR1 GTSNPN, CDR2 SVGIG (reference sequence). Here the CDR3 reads CAWSVFHRTGSYEQYF. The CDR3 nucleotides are TGTGCCTGGAGTGTATTTCACAGGACAGGATCCTACGAGCAGTACTTC. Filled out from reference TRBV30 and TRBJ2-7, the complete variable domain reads SQTIHQWPATLVQPVGSPLSLECTVEGTSNPNLYWYRQAAGRGLQLLFYSVGIGQISSEVPQNLSASRPQDRQFILSSKKLLLSDSGFYLCAWSVFHRTGSYEQYFGPGTRLTVT.

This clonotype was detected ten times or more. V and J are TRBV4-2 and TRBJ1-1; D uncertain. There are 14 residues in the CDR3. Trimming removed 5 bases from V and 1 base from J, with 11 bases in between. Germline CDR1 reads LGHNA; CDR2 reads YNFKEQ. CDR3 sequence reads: CASSGGRGNTEAFF. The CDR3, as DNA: TGTGCCAGCAGCGGAGGACGGGGGAACACTGAAGCTTTCTTT.

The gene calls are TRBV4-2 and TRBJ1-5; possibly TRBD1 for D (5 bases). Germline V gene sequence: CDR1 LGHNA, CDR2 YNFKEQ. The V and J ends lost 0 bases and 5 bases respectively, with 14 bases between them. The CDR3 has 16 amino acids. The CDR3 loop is CASSQDPARVDQPQHF. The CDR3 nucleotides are TGTGCCAGCAGCCAAGATCCGGCCAGGGTCGATCAGCCCCAGCATTTT.

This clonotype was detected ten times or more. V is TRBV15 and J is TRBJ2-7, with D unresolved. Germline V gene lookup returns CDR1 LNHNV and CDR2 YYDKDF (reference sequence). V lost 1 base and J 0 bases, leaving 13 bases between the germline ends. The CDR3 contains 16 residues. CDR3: CATSRGGYIYSYEQYF. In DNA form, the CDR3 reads TGTGCCACCAGCAGAGGGGGTTACATTTACTCCTACGAGCAGTACTTC.

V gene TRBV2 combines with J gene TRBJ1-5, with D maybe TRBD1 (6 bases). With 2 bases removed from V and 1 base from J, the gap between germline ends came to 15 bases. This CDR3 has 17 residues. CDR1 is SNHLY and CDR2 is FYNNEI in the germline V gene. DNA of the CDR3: TGTGCCAGCAGTGAAAGGTCCCCGGGGGCAAGCAATCAGCCCCAGCATTTT. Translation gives CASSERSPGASNQPQHF. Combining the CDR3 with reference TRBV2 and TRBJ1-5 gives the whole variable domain EPEVTQTPSHQVTQMGQEVILRCVPISNHLYFYWYRQILGQKVEFLVSFYNNEISEKSEIFDDQFSVERPDGSNFTLKIRSTKLEDSAMYFCASSERSPGASNQPQHFGDGTRLSIL.

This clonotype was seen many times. CDR3 sequence reads: CANHQTSGNYEQYF. The CDR3, as DNA: TGTGCCAACCACCAGACTAGCGGGAACTACGAGCAGTACTTC. The chain recombines TRBV2 with TRBJ2-7; 11 positions agree with TRBD2. The trim removed 10 bases at V and 3 bases at J, leaving 8 bases unmatched. The CDR3 contains 14 residues. Looked up from germline, CDR1 is SNHLY and CDR2 is FYNNEI.